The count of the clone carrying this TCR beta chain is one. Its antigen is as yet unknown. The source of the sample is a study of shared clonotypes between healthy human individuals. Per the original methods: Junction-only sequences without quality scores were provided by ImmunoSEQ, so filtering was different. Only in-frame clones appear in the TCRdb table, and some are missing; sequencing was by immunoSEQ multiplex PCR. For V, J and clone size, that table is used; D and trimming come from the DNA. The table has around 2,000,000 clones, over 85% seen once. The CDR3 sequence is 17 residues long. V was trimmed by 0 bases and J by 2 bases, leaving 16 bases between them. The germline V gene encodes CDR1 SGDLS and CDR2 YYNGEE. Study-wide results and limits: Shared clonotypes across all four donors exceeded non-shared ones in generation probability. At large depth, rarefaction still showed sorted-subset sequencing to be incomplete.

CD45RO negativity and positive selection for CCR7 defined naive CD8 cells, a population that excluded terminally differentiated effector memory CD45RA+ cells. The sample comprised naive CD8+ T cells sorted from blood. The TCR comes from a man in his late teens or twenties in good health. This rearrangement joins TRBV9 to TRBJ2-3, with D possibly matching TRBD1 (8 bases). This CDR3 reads CASSVVTGEGYTDTQYF. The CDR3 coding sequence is TGTGCCAGCAGCGTAGTGACAGGGGAGGGGTACACAGATACGCAGTATTTT.